This T cell receptor beta chain comes out of a study of identifying expanded T cells in peripheral blood. General observations from the study: Around 1.2 clones differed between technical replicates, versus 16.4 and 19 over time.

For this clone: Its antigen is currently unknown.

Here immunoSEQ multiplex PCR was the method, and the copy in TCRdb shows in-frame clones only, minus some. The table has roughly 61,000 clones, 89% seen once. V was cut by 4 bases and J by 0 bases, with 13 bases left in between. The CDR3 has 16 residues. CDR1 SGDLS and CDR2 YYNGEE come from the germline V gene. The receptor's source is a person aged 18 to 75 in good health. Specimen: blood. The chain has TRBV9 and TRBJ2-2; D might be TRBD1 (6 bases). CDR3 protein: CASSLRGPSNTGELFF. As DNA, the CDR3 is TGTGCCAGCAGCCTCAGGGGACCTTCGAACACCGGGGAGCTGTTTTTT.